This is a list of T cell receptor beta chains from one sample in a study of PD-L1 blockade in urothelial cancer. Sequencing used immunoSEQ multiplex PCR; TCRdb keeps in-frame clones, though not all of them. The sample has under 70,000 clones; roughly 85% are singletons. The sample consisted of PBMCs, taken around atezolizumab (anti-PD-L1) treatment. The receptors were gathered from a man aged 70 or older with urothelial cancer. The CDR3 runs from the conserved cysteine through the conserved F or W. The D gene is left open where the match is weak. A row's size may be missing; if present it is once, few, many or a size class.

TRBD1,TRBV6-5,TRBJ2-7,-,TGTGCCAGCAGGGGGACAGGTTCCTACGAGCAGTACTTC,CASRGTGSYEQYF
TRBD1,TRBV5-6,TRBJ2-2,-,TGTGCCAGCAGCTGGACAGGCCCCGCCGGGGAGCTGTTTTTT,CASSWTGPAGELFF
-,TRBV5-1,TRBJ1-1,once,TGCGCCAGCAGGCGACAGGACAGGAACACTGAAGCTTTCTTT,CASRRQDRNTEAFF
-,TRBV5-4,TRBJ1-1,-,TGTGCCAGCATAGGCCCTCCTGTCGGGGGGGTGGACACTGAAGCTTTCTTT,CASIGPPVGGVDTEAFF
-,TRBV12-5,TRBJ2-7,-,TGTGCTAGTGGTTTGCCACTTTCCGGGACTTACGAGCAGTACTTC,CASGLPLSGTYEQYF
-,TRBV6-6,TRBJ2-1,few,TGTGCCAGCAGCCGACTAGATTGGGTCGGGCAGTTCTTC,CASSRLDWVGQFF
-,TRBV7-9,TRBJ1-1,-,TGTGCCAGCAGCGCAATTCAGGGGACTGAAGCTTTCTTT,CASSAIQGTEAFF
TRBD1,TRBV9,TRBJ1-2,-,TGTGCCAGCAGCCCCCCCCCGTGGGACAGGGTCAGCCAGGACTATGGCTACACCTTC,CASSPPPWDRVSQDYGYTF
TRBD1,TRBV6-1,TRBJ1-4,few,TGTGCCAGCAGTGCGGGACAGGGGGTAGGCAATGAAAAACTGTTTTTT,CASSAGQGVGNEKLFF
-,TRBV6-1,TRBJ1-1,once,TGTGCCACCACACCGCAGGGTTTGGCGAACACTGAAGCTTTCTTT,CATTPQGLANTEAFF
TRBD1,TRBV28,TRBJ1-4,-,TGTGCCAGCAGTTCCGCGACAGGGCTTGAAAAACTGTTTTTT,CASSSATGLEKLFF
TRBD1,TRBV7-9,TRBJ1-1,-,TGTGCCAGCAGCTCCTGGGACAGATACACTGAAGCTTTCTTT,CASSSWDRYTEAFF
-,TRBV7-6,TRBJ2-4,-,TGTGCCAGCAGCGAGTTAGCCAAAAACATTCAGTACTTC,CASSELAKNIQYF
-,TRBV11-2,TRBJ2-3,-,TGTGCCAGCAGCTTAGGAGGCGGGACCGACTTTTTT,CASSLGGGTDFF
TRBD1,TRBV6-5,TRBJ2-7,-,TGTGCCAGCAGTTACGTCCGGGACAGCTCCTACGAGCAGTACTTC,CASSYVRDSSYEQYF
-,TRBV18,TRBJ2-1,-,TGTGCCAGCTCACCCAGGGGCACGAGCTCCTACAATGAGCAGTTCTTC,CASSPRGTSSYNEQFF
TRBD1,TRBV28,TRBJ1-2,-,TGTGCCAGCAGTACAGGGGACTATGGCTACACCTTC,CASSTGDYGYTF
TRBD2,TRBV27,TRBJ2-2,-,TGTGCCAGCAGTTTTAATTCAGGCGGGAGGGTGCCCGGGGAGCTGTTTTTT,CASSFNSGGRVPGELFF
TRBD2,TRBV9,TRBJ2-1,-,TGTGCCAGCAGCGTAGGGGGCGGGAGGGCCTTCTACAATGAGCAGTTCTTC,CASSVGGGRAFYNEQFF
-,TRBV11-3,TRBJ2-1,-,TGTGCCAGCAGCACTGGGCATGAGCAGTTCTTC,CASSTGHEQFF
-,TRBV5-4,TRBJ2-1,-,TGTGCCAGCAGCCGAGGCACTCTGAGCTCCTACAATGAGCAGTTCTTC,CASSRGTLSSYNEQFF
TRBD2,TRBV4-2,TRBJ2-7,-,TGTGCCAGCAGTCCCGAAGGTAGCGGGAGCTACGAGCAGTACTTC,CASSPEGSGSYEQYF
-,TRBV27,TRBJ2-3,-,TGTGCCAGCAGTTTATCCAGGGACACAGATACGCAGTATTTT,CASSLSRDTDTQYF
-,TRBV19,TRBJ1-2,-,TGTGCCAGTAGTGTTGACAGTAACGATAACTATGGCTACACCTTC,CASSVDSNDNYGYTF
TRBD1,TRBV10-1,TRBJ1-5,-,TGCGCCAGCAGTGTACTCTCCGGGACAGGGCGCCCTTATAGCAATCAGCCCCAGCATTTT,CASSVLSGTGRPYSNQPQHF
TRBD2,TRBV6-5,TRBJ2-7,-,TGTGCCAGCAGGACTAGCGGGACCTACGAGCAGTACTTC,CASRTSGTYEQYF
TRBD2,TRBV4-1,TRBJ2-5,-,TGCGCCAGCAGCCTCCCGGGGGGGGCTGGATCAGTGACCCAGTACTTC,CASSLPGGAGSVTQYF
TRBD1,TRBV28,TRBJ2-7,-,TGTGCCAGCAGTACCTTCTACGGACAGGGGGTGGGGGAGCAGTACTTC,CASSTFYGQGVGEQYF
TRBD2,TRBV7-3,TRBJ2-1,-,TGTGCCAGCAGCTTAGGGGCGGGAGGCGTCAATGAGCAGTTCTTC,CASSLGAGGVNEQFF
TRBD2,TRBV7-3,TRBJ2-3,-,TGTGCCAGCAGCTTAGGAAGCGGGAAGGTAGATACGCAGTATTTT,CASSLGSGKVDTQYF
-,TRBV7-2,TRBJ1-2,-,TGTGCCAGCAGCCGTCCGGGGGGGGCGGCTAACTATGGCTACACCTTC,CASSRPGGAANYGYTF
TRBD1,TRBV19,TRBJ2-3,-,TGTGCCAGTAGTCGGGACAGGGGAGCAGATACGCAGTATTTT,CASSRDRGADTQYF
-,TRBV6-1,TRBJ1-5,-,TGTGCCAGCAGTGTTCGGAACAGGCTAACTTATAGCAATCAGCCCCAGCATTTT,CASSVRNRLTYSNQPQHF
-,TRBV13,TRBJ1-1,-,TGTGCCAGCAGCTTTGGAGGTGGAAACACTGAAGCTTTCTTT,CASSFGGGNTEAFF
-,TRBV18,TRBJ1-1,-,TGTGCCAGCTCACCCCGGACAGCCCATAACACTGAAGCTTTCTTT,CASSPRTAHNTEAFF
TRBD2,TRBV5-1,TRBJ2-1,-,TGCGCCAGCAGCTACTATAGCGGGAGGGCCCGATCGGGTGAGCAGTTCTTC,CASSYYSGRARSGEQFF
TRBD2,TRBV5-4,TRBJ2-1,-,TGTGCCAGCAGCCTCCGGGGAAGCGGGAGAGACAATGAGCAGTTCTTC,CASSLRGSGRDNEQFF
TRBD1,TRBV12-5,TRBJ2-7,-,TGTGCTAGTGGTCCAGGGACAGGGGCCTACGAGCAGTACTTC,CASGPGTGAYEQYF
TRBD2,TRBV28,TRBJ2-1,-,TGTGCCAGCAGTTTGCGCCCCGGGACTAGCTCCTACAATGAGCAGTTCTTC,CASSLRPGTSSYNEQFF
-,TRBV21-1,TRBJ2-1,-,TGTGCCAGCAGCAAGGTTCAGGGGGCCTCCTACAATGAGCAGTTCTTC,CASSKVQGASYNEQFF
-,TRBV28,TRBJ1-2,-,TGTGCCAGCAGTCGCCCGGGACTGTTCTATGGCTACACCTTC,CASSRPGLFYGYTF
-,TRBV7-9,TRBJ2-1,-,TGTGCCAGCAGCTATGGACAGACCACCTTCTACAATGAGCAGTTCTTC,CASSYGQTTFYNEQFF
-,TRBV5-1,TRBJ2-7,-,TGCGCCAGCAGCTTAAGTCCAGGGACCTACGAGCAGTACTTC,CASSLSPGTYEQYF
TRBD1,TRBV28,TRBJ1-1,-,TGTGCCAGCAGTTTTACGACAGGGTCCGCTTTCTTT,CASSFTTGSAFF
TRBD1,TRBV10-3,TRBJ2-1,once,TGTGCCATCAGTGAGACGAGACAGGGTTTCCATGAGCAGTTCTTC,CAISETRQGFHEQFF
-,TRBV9,TRBJ1-1,-,TGTGCCAGCAGCGTAGTCTCAGGGTGGAGCACTGAAGCTTTCTTT,CASSVVSGWSTEAFF
-,TRBV9,TRBJ2-2,-,TGTGCCAGCAGCGTCCGACAGTCCGGGGAGCTGTTTTTT,CASSVRQSGELFF
TRBD2,TRBV5-5,TRBJ2-3,-,TGTGCCAGCAGCGTGGGGACTAGCGGGACAAGCACAGATACGCAGTATTTT,CASSVGTSGTSTDTQYF
TRBD1,TRBV2,TRBJ2-2,-,TGTGCCAGCAGTGACCCACAGGGGTGGAACACCGGGGAGCTGTTTTTT,CASSDPQGWNTGELFF
TRBD2,TRBV5-1,TRBJ2-7,-,TGCGCCAGCAGTTATAGCGGGGGAAGCTCCTACGAGCAGTACTTC,CASSYSGGSSYEQYF
TRBD2,TRBV5-1,TRBJ2-7,-,TGCGCCAGCAGACCCCCAGGGAGGGCTTACGAGCAGTACTTC,CASRPPGRAYEQYF
TRBD2,TRBV7-9,TRBJ2-1,-,TGTGCCAGCAGCCCTTCTACTAGCGGGAGAGGCGATGAGCAGTTCTTC,CASSPSTSGRGDEQFF
TRBD1,TRBV27,TRBJ2-7,-,TGTGCCAGCAGGGGCTTGGGACAGGGATTGGGAGAGCAGTACTTC,CASRGLGQGLGEQYF
TRBD2,TRBV6-1,TRBJ2-1,few,TGTGCCAGCAGTGAAATGGTGACTAGCGGGAGCGTGGTCGATGAGCAGTTCTTC,CASSEMVTSGSVVDEQFF
-,TRBV7-9,TRBJ2-1,-,TGTGCCAGCAGCTTATCGGTCTCCTACAATGAGCAGTTCTTC,CASSLSVSYNEQFF
TRBD1,TRBV7-3,TRBJ2-7,once,TGTGCCAGCAGCTTATCGACAGGGGGCGAGCAGTACTTC,CASSLSTGGEQYF
TRBD2,TRBV4-2,TRBJ2-1,-,TGTGCCAGCAGCCAAGGGGCGGGAGGGCCGGGGAATGAGCAGTTCTTC,CASSQGAGGPGNEQFF
TRBD1,TRBV7-9,TRBJ1-1,-,TGTGCCAGCAGCCCCCGGGGACAGGGCGCTGAAGCTTTCTTT,CASSPRGQGAEAFF
-,TRBV7-6,TRBJ2-5,-,TGTGCCAGCAGCTCTTTCGGGAGCGACCAAGAGACCCAGTACTTC,CASSSFGSDQETQYF
-,TRBV4-1,TRBJ1-2,-,TGCGCCAGCAGCCAATCCGGACTTGGCTACACCTTC,CASSQSGLGYTF